The entry below describes one T cell receptor (beta chain). This clonotype came up once. The antigen it recognizes is unknown. No base quality information exists; no much larger clone differs at one position. Between the V and J ends, shortened by 7 bases and 8 bases respectively, the junction contains 15 bases. The CDR3, from cysteine to phenylalanine, totals 13 residues. The retained sequence is limited to the CDR3, 39 bases, with the frame set at the first base. CDR1 MRHNA and CDR2 SNTAGT were looked up in the germline V gene. This entry belongs to a study of human T cells and chemical hapten exposure (TCRdb year 2021). In terms of the full investigation: For sensitization, 2% DPC in acetone was applied to a roughly 2 cm by roughly 2 cm area of upper inner arm skin. For TCR sequencing, blood came from about 29 alopecia patients at anywhere from one to four time points (pre-sensitization, 2, 6 and 24 weeks). Most of the patients in the cohort were female, and the cohort covered alopecia areata with under or over 50% scalp involvement, alopecia totalis and alopecia universalis. Libraries were pooled for sequencing, and variation in per-sample TCR yields was attributed mainly to small differences in library volumes within the pool. Blood was sampled from patients pre-sensitization (week 0) and at 2, 6 and about 24 weeks after DPC sensitization. This study followed changes in the peripheral blood TCR repertoire in vivo during primary and secondary sensitization of alopecia patients to the hapten diphenylcyclopropenone (DPC). Patients additionally received weekly therapeutic DPC doses to the scalp throughout the approximately 25-week study period. Patch testing was performed on the upper back with Finn chambers containing 0.01% DPC, and the patch tests were scored after 6 days according to International Contact Dermatitis Research Group standards.

Points the paper makes about the study in general: Because every patient had alopecia, a presumed autoimmune disease, the patients' immune response might differ from that of healthy individuals. DPC sensitization did not change how many TCRs were above 1 in 1000 frequency, and no evidence was found of alterations in global repertoire structure. Patch test score correlated positively with the number of PT1 expanded TCRs, reaching significance at thresholds 8, 16 and 32 but not at 4. After repeated subsampling, changes were observed in the strength of the expansion versus patch-test correlation and in the threshold at which the correlation became significant. Significantly more large CDR3 similarity clusters were formed by expanded TCRs than by pre-sensitization or healthy control sets, consistent with antigen-driven responses.

The sample's time point label is to be understood as: patch test 3, about 24 weeks after DPC sensitization. Sample treatment or condition, as interpreted from the label and publication: therapeutic diphenylcyclopropenone sensitization with weekly scalp DPC. At each patch-test visit, blood was drawn before the patch test was applied. Eligible patients were aged 18 to 70, diagnosed with alopecia, deemed suitable for DPC therapy, and excluded if pregnant. Total RNA was extracted from unfractionated whole blood that had been collected in Tempus Blood RNA tubes. The library relied on RACE. The listed sequencing device is NextSeq 500. Library preparation attached unique molecular identifiers to individual cDNA molecules for quantitative, reproducible TCR counting. For every blood RNA sample, sequencing covered both the TCR alpha and TCR beta chains. The paper's processing steps were these. A median of around 100,000 TCRs per sample was observed, with a range of roughly 20,000 to 700,000. V, J and CDR3 annotation of the TCR reads was performed with the Decombinator software suite. For PS versus PT1 abundance plots, all samples were subsampled to the same number of TCRs (28,000). TCRs were defined as expanded if absent before sensitization and observed at least eight times at the 2-week time point. TCRdb reran the public reads through fastp at Q25 and MiXCR, keeping productive beta chains. Each CDR3 protein gets just one entry, which takes the most common genes and DNA from the rows behind it. The V and J calls and clone size are TCRdb's, not the authors'. The sample table records under 200,000 distinct CDR3 sequences; about a quarter of these occur just once. In total, the top ten clones hold approximately 2.1% of the sample.

Source: whole blood, taken in connection with sensitization to the hapten diphenylcyclopropenone (DPC). This chain is built from TRBV6-4 and TRBJ2-1; TRBD2 could be the D gene, as 5 bases match. The clonotype comes from a woman aged 18-29 years with alopecia areata. Some clones in this sample may be carry-over from other donors' samples. The DNA reads TGTGCCAGCACCGAGGCAGAGGGCCATGAGCAGTTCTTC. It translates to CASTEAEGHEQFF.